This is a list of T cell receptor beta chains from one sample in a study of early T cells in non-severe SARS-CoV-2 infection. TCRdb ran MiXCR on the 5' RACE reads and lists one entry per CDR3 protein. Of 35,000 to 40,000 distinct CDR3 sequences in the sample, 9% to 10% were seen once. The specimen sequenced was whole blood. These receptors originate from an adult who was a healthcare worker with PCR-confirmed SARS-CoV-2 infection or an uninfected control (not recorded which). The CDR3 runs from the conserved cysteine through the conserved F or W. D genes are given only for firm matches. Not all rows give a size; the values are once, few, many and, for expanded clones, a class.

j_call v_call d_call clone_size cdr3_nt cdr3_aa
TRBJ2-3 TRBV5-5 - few TGTGCCAGCAGACCGGGACTTTCCACAGATACGCAGTATTTT CASRPGLSTDTQYF
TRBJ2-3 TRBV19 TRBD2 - TGTGCCAGTAGTTACGGGACTAGCGGGGGCACAGATACGCAGTATTTT CASSYGTSGGTDTQYF
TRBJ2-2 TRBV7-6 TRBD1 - TGTGCCAGCAGCCTTTCGAACAGGGGCACCGGGGAGCTGTTTTTT CASSLSNRGTGELFF
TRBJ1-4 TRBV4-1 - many TGCGCCAGCAGCCTAATGGGGGAAAAACTGTTTTTT CASSLMGEKLFF
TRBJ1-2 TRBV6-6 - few TGTGCCAGCAGTTACTCAAAGGATAACTATGGCTACACCTTC CASSYSKDNYGYTF
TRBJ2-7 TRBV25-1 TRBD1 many TGTGCCACCCAGACAGGGTTCGAGCAGTACTTC CATQTGFEQYF
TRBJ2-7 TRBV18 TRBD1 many TGTGCCAGCTCACGAAAGAAGGGACAGGAGCAAGCCTACGAGCAGTACTTC CASSRKKGQEQAYEQYF
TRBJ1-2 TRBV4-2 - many TGTGCCAGCAGCCAAGACGGGAGGGACGGCTACACCTTC CASSQDGRDGYTF
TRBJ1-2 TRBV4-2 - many TGTGCCAGCAGCCAAGATTTACCAGACTTAAACTATGGCTACACCTTC CASSQDLPDLNYGYTF
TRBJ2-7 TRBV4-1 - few TGCGCCAGCAGCCATCAGGGAAATCTAGACGAGCAGTACTTC CASSHQGNLDEQYF
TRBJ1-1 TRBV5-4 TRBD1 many TGTGCCAGCAGCGACCGACAGGGGTCCGGCACTGAAGCTTTCTTT CASSDRQGSGTEAFF
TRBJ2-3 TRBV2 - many TGTGCCAGCAGGGAGGGTTTCACAGATACGCAGTATTTT CASREGFTDTQYF
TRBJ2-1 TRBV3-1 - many TGTGCCAGCAGCCCGTCGGGGCTGAGGGGTGAGCAGTTCTTC CASSPSGLRGEQFF
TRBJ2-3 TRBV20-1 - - TGCAGTGCACAAGTACTAGATGAGGGTGCAGATACGCAGTATTTT CSAQVLDEGADTQYF
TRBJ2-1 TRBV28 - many TGTGCCAGCAGTCCGTACGCCAGGGCCAATGAGCAGTTCTTC CASSPYARANEQFF
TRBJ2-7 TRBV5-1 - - TGCGCCAGCAGCTTGCCCGGGAGTCGGGAGCAGTACTTC CASSLPGSREQYF
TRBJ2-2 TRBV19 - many TGTGCCAGTAGTATAGGAGGACCTGACACCGGGGAGCTGTTTTTT CASSIGGPDTGELFF
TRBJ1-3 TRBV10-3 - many TGTGCCATCAGGGGTGGACCTGGAAACACCATATATTTT CAIRGGPGNTIYF
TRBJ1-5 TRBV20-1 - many TGCAGTGCTAGAGATCTCCAAGCAAATCAGCCCCAGCATTTT CSARDLQANQPQHF
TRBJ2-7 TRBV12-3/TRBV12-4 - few TGTGCCAGCAGTTTAAATGCCTACGAGCAGTACTTC CASSLNAYEQYF
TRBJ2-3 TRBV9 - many TGTGCCAGCAGCGTGAGAGCAGGGGAGTCAGGTGATACGCAGTATTTT CASSVRAGESGDTQYF
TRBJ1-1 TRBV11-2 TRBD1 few TGTGCCAGCAGCTTATACTGGGACAGCTCAACCACTGAAGCTTTCTTT CASSLYWDSSTTEAFF
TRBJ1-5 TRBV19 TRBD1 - TGTGCCAGTAGTGTCAGGGGGCGCGGTCAGCCCCAGCATTTT CASSVRGRGQPQHF
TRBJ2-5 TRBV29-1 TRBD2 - TGCAGCGCCGGGGGGAGCGGGCAAGAGACCCAGTACTTC CSAGGSGQETQYF
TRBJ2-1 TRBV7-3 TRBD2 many TGTGCCAGCAGCTTGGGACCGCGGGGGGATGAGCAGTTCTTC CASSLGPRGDEQFF